The text below deals with one TCR beta chain. This sample is part of a study of control samples from healthy donors and cancer patients. V lost 0 bases and J lost 2, with 13 bases in between. Germline CDR1 and CDR2: MNHEY and SVGAGI. The CDR3 consists of 16 residues. Libraries were prepared by immunoSEQ multiplex PCR; TCRdb keeps only in-frame clonotypes and omits some of them. Counted here are 55,000 to 85,000 clones, just under 90% occurring once; the ten biggest clones make up under 20%. The receptor was derived from a man in his fifties or sixties with lung cancer. The chain carries TRBV6-5 and TRBJ2-5; a possible D gene is TRBD2 (5 bases). What was sequenced was PBMCs. CDR3 bases: TGTGCCAGCAGTTACTCGAGGGCAGCCCCACAAGAGACCCAGTACTTC. Amino acid sequence: CASSYSRAAPQETQYF.